This T cell receptor (beta chain) was recovered during a study of cytotoxic CD8 clonotypes in ibrutinib-treated CLL. Findings and limits, study-wide: Sustained-remission patients were sampled at one set of times and progressing patients at different ones. Ibrutinib response saw clonality rise, and progression saw it return toward baseline.

For this clone: Antigen specificity is unknown.

The CDR3 covers 13 residues. V dropped 5 bases and J dropped 9 bases, with 14 bases sitting between them. Germline CDR1 is MGHDK and CDR2 is SYGVNS. Deep sequencing aimed at 1 in 200,000 to 1 in 1 million T cells' resolution. TCRdb's table, derived via immunoSEQ multiplex PCR, lists solely in-frame clones and lacks some. The profile shows tens of thousands of clones, almost 70% of them singletons. This chain uses TRBV25-1 with TRBJ2-1; no reliable D call. The sample here was PBMCs, taken before ibrutinib treatment. The receptor's source is a human donor with chronic lymphocytic leukemia. CDR3 protein: CASSPFSKTEQFF. CDR3 in DNA: TGTGCCAGCAGTCCCTTTAGCAAAACTGAGCAGTTCTTC.